These 8 T cell receptor beta chains originate from one sample sequenced in a study of blood T cell repertoires in COVID-19 (dated by TCRdb to the early 2020s). The library was generated by the immunoSEQ multiplex PCR assay. TCRdb holds this immuneACCESS table with in-frame rearrangements only. Some clones are missing; in checked studies, unresolved V genes explain under half, and the rest has no known cause. The sample table contains about 99,000 clones; only one count was recorded for roughly 79% of them. In total, the top ten clones hold under 5.5% of the sample. The sequenced sample consisted of peripheral blood. These receptors originate from a man older than 75 with COVID-19, enrolled during active disease.

V gene TRBV4-2 combines with J gene TRBJ1-6; perhaps TRBD1 as D (5 bases). CDR3 length: 14 residues. Germline V gene lookup returns CDR1 LGHNA and CDR2 YNFKEQ. V shed 6 bases and J shed 8 bases, with 14 bases lying between them. The CDR3 DNA follows: TGTGCCAGCAGGTCGATAGGGGCGGATTCACCCCTCCACTTT. Its protein is CASRSIGADSPLHF.

The genes are TRBV20-1 and TRBJ1-5; D is unclear. CDR3 length equals 14 residues. Germline-derived CDR1 and CDR2 are DFQATT and SNEGSKA (reference sequence). V lost 3 bases to trimming and J lost 4 bases, with 13 bases between them. CDR3 loop: CSASRGLGNQPQHF. CDR3 DNA: TGCAGTGCTAGTAGAGGGCTCGGAAATCAGCCCCAGCATTTT.

The chain links TRBV3-1 (or the pseudogene TRBV3-2) to TRBJ2-1, with D perhaps matching TRBD2 (6 bases). V lost 0 bases to trimming and J lost 7 bases, with 13 bases between them. The CDR3 has 15 amino acids. Germline loops: CDR1 LGHDT, CDR2 YNNKEL (reference sequence). The CDR3 nucleotides are TGTGCCAGCAGCCAAGATTTCAGGGAGGTGAATGAGCAGTTCTTC. Protein: CASSQDFREVNEQFF.

The V call is TRBV6-1, the J call TRBJ2-7; no firm D call. Trimming pared 2 bases from V and 2 bases from J, leaving 4 bases between. Per germline, CDR1 MNHNS and CDR2 SASEGT. The CDR3 has 12 amino acids. The CDR3 bases are TGTGCCAGCAGTGAACAAACCTACGAGCAGTACTTC. Amino acid sequence: CASSEQTYEQYF.

The chain is built from TRBV5-5 and TRBJ2-6, with D tentatively TRBD1 (6 bases). Germline V gene sequence: CDR1 SGHKS, CDR2 YYEKEE (reference sequence). The CDR3 covers 16 residues. The V gene lost 4 bases and the J gene lost 0 bases, with 11 bases spanning the gap. The CDR3 protein is CASSTSGDSGANVLTF. The DNA of the CDR3 is TGTGCCAGCAGCACCTCAGGGGACTCTGGGGCCAACGTCCTGACTTTC.

V gene TRBV5-1 combines with J gene TRBJ1-1; D remains ambiguous. The CDR3 consists of 16 residues. Germline V CDR1 and CDR2: SGHRS, YFSETQ. Trimming removed 0 bases at V and 0 bases at J, with 12 bases between. In DNA, the CDR3 is TGCGCCAGCAGCTTGGGCATTGCAACTCTGAACACTGAAGCTTTCTTT. The encoded protein is CASSLGIATLNTEAFF.

This clone was observed once. This CDR3 reads CASSYPTGMGETQYF. The CDR3, as DNA: TGTGCCAGCAGTTACCCGACAGGGATGGGGGAGACCCAGTACTTC. The chain combines TRBV6-6 with TRBJ2-5, with 7 bases lining up with TRBD1. The J segment lost 5 bases and the V segment lost 2 bases, leaving 8 bases of the junction unmatched. This CDR3 is built from 15 residues. In germline, CDR1 is MNHNY, CDR2 SVGAGI (reference sequence).

The V and J genes are TRBV24-1 and TRBJ2-5; 7 positions agree with TRBD2. The CDR3 runs to 16 residues. V dropped 5 bases and J dropped 2; count of bases not matched to a gene: 10. CDR1 KGHDR and CDR2 SFDVKD come from the germline V gene. The CDR3 region has the DNA TGTGCCACCAGTGCTGGCGGGAGAGGTGGACAAGAGACCCAGTACTTC. This gives the protein CATSAGGRGGQETQYF.